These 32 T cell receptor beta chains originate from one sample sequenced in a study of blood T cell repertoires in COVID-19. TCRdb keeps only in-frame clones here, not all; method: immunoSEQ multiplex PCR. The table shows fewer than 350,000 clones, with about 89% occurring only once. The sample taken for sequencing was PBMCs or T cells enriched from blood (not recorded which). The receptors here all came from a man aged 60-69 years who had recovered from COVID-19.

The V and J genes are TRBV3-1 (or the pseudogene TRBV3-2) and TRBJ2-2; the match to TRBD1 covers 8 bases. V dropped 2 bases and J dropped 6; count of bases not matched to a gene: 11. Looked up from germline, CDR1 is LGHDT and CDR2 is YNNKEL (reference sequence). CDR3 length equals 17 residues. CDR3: CASSQYLGQGSAGELFF. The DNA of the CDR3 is TGTGCCAGCAGCCAATACCTCGGACAGGGATCGGCCGGGGAGCTGTTTTTT.

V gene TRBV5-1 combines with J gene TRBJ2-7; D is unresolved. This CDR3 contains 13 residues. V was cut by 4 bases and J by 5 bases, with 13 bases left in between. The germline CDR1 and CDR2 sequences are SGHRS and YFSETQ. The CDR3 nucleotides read TGCGCCAGCAGCGGTGACATCCCCAACGAGCAGTACTTC. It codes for CASSGDIPNEQYF.

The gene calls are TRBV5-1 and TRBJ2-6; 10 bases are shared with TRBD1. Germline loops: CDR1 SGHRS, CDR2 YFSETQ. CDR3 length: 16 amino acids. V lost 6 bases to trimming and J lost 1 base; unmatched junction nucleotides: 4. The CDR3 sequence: CASTRDRGSGANVLTF. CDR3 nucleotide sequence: TGCGCCAGCACCAGGGACAGGGGATCTGGGGCCAACGTCCTGACTTTC.

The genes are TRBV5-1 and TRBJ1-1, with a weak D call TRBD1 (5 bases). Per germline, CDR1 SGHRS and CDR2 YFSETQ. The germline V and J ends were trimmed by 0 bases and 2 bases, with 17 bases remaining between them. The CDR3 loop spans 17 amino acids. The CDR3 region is CASSLGNYHQGNTEAFF. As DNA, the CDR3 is TGCGCCAGCAGCTTGGGGAACTACCATCAGGGTAACACTGAAGCTTTCTTT. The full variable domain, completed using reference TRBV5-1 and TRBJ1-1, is KAGVTQTPRYLIKTRGQQVTLSCSPISGHRSVSWYQQTPGQGLQFLFEYFSETQRNKGNFPGRFSGRQFSNSRSEMNVSTLELGDSALYLCASSLGNYHQGNTEAFFGQGTRLTVV.

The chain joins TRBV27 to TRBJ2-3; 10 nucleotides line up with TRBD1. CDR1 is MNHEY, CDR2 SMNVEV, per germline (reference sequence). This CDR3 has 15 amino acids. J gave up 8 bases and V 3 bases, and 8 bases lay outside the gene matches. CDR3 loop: CASSFRDRGHPTQYF. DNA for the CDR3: TGTGCCAGCAGTTTCAGGGACAGGGGCCACCCTACGCAGTATTTT.

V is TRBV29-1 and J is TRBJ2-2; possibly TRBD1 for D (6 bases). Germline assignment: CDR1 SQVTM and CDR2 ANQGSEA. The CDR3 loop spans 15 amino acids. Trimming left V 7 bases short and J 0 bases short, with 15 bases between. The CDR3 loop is CSARGSIANTGELFF. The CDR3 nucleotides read TGCAGCGCCAGGGGCTCAATAGCGAACACCGGGGAGCTGTTTTTT.

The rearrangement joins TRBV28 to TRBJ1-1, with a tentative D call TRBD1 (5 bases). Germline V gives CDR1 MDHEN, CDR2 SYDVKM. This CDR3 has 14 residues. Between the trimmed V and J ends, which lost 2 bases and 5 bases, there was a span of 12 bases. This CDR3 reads CASSLVQGWTEAFF. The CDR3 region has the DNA TGTGCCAGCAGTTTAGTCCAGGGTTGGACTGAAGCTTTCTTT.

The CDR3 is CATSRDLGSSYEQYF. DNA for the CDR3: TGTGCCACCAGCAGAGATCTGGGCAGTTCCTACGAGCAGTACTTC. The chain carries TRBV15 and TRBJ2-7; D uncertain. The CDR3 consists of 15 residues. The germline V gene has CDR1 LNHNV and CDR2 YYDKDF (reference sequence). With 0 bases removed from V and 1 base from J, the gap between germline ends came to 10 bases. Based on the CDR3 plus reference TRBV15 and TRBJ2-7, the full variable domain is DAMVIQNPRYQVTQFGKPVTLSCSQTLNHNVMYWYQQKSSQAPKLLFHYYDKDFNNEADTPDNFQSRRPNTSFCFLDIRSPGLGDTAMYLCATSRDLGSSYEQYFGPGTRLTVT.

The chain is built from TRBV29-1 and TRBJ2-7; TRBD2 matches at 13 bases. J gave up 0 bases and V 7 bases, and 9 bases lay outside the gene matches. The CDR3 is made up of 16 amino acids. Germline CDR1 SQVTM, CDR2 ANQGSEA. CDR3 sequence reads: CSASGLAGLRSYEQYF. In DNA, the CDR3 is TGCAGCGCATCGGGACTAGCGGGACTACGCTCCTACGAGCAGTACTTC.

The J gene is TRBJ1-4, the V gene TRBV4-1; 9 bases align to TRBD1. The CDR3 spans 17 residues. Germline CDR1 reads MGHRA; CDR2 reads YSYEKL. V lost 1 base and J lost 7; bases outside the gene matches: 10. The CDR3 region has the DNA TGCGCCAGCAGCCAAGTGGGGGTGACAGGGGGGGTTGAAAAACTGTTTTTT. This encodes CASSQVGVTGGVEKLFF.

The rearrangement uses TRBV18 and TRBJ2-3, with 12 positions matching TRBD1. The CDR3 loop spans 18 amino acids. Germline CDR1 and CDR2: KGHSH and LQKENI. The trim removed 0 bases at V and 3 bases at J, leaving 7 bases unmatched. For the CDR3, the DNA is TGTGCCAGCTCACCACCGGGACAGGGGGCGGTAAGAACAGATACGCAGTATTTT. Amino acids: CASSPPGQGAVRTDTQYF. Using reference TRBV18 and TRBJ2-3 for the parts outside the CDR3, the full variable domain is NAGVMQNPRHLVRRRGQEARLRCSPMKGHSHVYWYRQLPEEGLKFMVYLQKENIIDESGMPKERFSAEFPKEGPSILRIQQVVRGDSAAYFCASSPPGQGAVRTDTQYFGPGTRLTVL.

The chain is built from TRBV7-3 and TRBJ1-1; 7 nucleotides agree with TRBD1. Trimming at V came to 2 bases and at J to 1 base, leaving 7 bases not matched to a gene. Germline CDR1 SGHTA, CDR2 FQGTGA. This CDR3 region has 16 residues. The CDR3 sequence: CASSLRFDRANTEAFF. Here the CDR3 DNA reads TGTGCCAGCAGCTTACGCTTCGACAGGGCGAACACTGAAGCTTTCTTT.

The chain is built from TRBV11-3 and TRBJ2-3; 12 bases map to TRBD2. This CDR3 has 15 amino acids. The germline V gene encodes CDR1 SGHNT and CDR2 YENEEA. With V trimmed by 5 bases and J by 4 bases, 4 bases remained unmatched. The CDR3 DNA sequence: TGTGCCAGCAGCCTAGCGGGAGGGGGGTCAGATACGCAGTATTTT. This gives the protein CASSLAGGGSDTQYF.

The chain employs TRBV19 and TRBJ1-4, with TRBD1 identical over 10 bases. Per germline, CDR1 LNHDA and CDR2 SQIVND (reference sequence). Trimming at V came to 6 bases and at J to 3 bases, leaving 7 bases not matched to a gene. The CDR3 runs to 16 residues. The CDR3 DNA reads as TGTGCCAGTAGCCCATTAGGGACAGGGGCTAATGAAAAACTGTTTTTT. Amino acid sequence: CASSPLGTGANEKLFF.

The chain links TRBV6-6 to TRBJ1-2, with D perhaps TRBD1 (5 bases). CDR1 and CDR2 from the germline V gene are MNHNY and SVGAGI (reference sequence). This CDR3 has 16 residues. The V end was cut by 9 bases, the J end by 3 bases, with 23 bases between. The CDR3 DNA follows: TGTGCCAGTAGTGGAAGGCAGGGTGGGCGAGACTATGGCTACACCTTC. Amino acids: CASSGRQGGRDYGYTF.

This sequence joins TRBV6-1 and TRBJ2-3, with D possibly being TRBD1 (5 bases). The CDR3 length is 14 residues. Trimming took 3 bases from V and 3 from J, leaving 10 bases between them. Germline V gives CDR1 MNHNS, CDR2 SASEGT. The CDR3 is CASSDRERTDTQYF. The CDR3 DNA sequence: TGTGCCAGCAGTGACAGGGAAAGAACAGATACGCAGTATTTT.

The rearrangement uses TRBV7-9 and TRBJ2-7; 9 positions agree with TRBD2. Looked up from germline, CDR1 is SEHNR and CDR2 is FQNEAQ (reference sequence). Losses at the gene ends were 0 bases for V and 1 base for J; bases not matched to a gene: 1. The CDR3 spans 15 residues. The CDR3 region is CASSLAAGGSYEQYF. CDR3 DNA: TGTGCCAGCAGCTTAGCAGCGGGAGGTTCCTACGAGCAGTACTTC.

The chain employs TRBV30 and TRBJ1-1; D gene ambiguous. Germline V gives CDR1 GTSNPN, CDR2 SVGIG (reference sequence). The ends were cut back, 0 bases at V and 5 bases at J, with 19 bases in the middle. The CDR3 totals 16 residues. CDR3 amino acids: CAWSVGSGLAGTEAFF. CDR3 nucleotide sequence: TGTGCCTGGAGTGTAGGCTCAGGCCTGGCGGGAACTGAAGCTTTCTTT. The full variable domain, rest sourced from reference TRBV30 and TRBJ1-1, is SQTIHQWPATLVQPVGSPLSLECTVEGTSNPNLYWYRQAAGRGLQLLFYSVGIGQISSEVPQNLSASRPQDRQFILSSKKLLLSDSGFYLCAWSVGSGLAGTEAFFGQGTRLTVV.

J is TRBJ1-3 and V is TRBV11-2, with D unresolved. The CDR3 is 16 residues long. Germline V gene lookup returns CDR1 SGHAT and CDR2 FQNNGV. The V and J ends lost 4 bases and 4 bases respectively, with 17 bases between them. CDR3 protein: CASSSESSPRGNTIYF. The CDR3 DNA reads TGTGCCAGCAGCTCAGAGAGCTCTCCGAGGGGAAACACCATATATTTT.

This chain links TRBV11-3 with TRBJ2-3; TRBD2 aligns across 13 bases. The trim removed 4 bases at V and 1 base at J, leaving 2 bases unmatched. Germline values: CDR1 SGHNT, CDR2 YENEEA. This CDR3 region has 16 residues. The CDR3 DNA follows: TGTGCCAGCAGCTCCGGGACTAGCGGGGGCACAGATACGCAGTATTTT. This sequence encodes CASSSGTSGGTDTQYF.

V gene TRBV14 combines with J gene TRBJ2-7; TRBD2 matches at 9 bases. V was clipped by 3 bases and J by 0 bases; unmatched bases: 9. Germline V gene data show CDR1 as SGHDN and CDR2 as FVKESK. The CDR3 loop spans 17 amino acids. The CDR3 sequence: CASSQYLAGIGSYEQYF. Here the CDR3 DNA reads TGTGCCAGCAGCCAGTACCTAGCGGGAATCGGCTCCTACGAGCAGTACTTC.

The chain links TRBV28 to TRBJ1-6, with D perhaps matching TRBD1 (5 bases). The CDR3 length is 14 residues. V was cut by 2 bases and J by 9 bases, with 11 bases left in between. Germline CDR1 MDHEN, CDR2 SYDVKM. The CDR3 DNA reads TGTGCCAGCAGTTTACCCAGGGATGGTTCACCCCTCCACTTT. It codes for CASSLPRDGSPLHF.

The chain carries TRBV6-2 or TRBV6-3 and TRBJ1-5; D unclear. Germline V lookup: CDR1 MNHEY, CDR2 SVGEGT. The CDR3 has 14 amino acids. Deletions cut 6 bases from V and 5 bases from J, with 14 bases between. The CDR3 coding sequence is TGTGCCAGCAGCGATTACGGGATGGATCAGCCCCAGCATTTT. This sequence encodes CASSDYGMDQPQHF.

The CDR3 coding sequence is TGTGCCAGCCGTAGGCACGGACAGGGACTAGCGGACGTCGAGCAGTTCTTC. This codes for CASRRHGQGLADVEQFF. The V gene is TRBV28, the J gene TRBJ2-1, with 11 nucleotides matching TRBD2. V shed 8 bases, J shed 10 bases, and the junction held 19 bases outside the gene matches. The CDR3 consists of 17 residues. Looked up from germline, CDR1 is MDHEN and CDR2 is SYDVKM.

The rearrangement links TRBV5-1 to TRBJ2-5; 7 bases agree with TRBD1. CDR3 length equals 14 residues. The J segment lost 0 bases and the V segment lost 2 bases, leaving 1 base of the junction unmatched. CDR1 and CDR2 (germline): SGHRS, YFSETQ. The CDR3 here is CASSLQGNQETQYF. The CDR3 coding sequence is TGCGCCAGCAGCTTACAGGGGAACCAAGAGACCCAGTACTTC.

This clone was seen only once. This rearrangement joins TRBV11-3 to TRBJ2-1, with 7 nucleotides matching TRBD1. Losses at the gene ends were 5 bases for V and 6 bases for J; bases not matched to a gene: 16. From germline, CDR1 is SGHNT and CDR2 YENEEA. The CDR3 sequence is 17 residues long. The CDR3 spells CASSPRQGPLRANEQFF. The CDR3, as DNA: TGTGCCAGCAGCCCTCGACAGGGCCCTTTAAGGGCCAATGAGCAGTTCTTC.

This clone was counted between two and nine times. In DNA, the CDR3 is TGTGCCAGCAGCCTACTGTACTCGAACACCGGGGAGCTGTTTTTT. Protein product: CASSLLYSNTGELFF. The chain uses TRBV3-1 (or the pseudogene TRBV3-2) and TRBJ2-2; no reliable D call. The CDR3 spans 15 residues. The V and J ends lost 4 bases and 0 bases respectively, with 9 bases between them. Germline CDR1 and CDR2: LGHDT and YNNKEL (reference sequence).

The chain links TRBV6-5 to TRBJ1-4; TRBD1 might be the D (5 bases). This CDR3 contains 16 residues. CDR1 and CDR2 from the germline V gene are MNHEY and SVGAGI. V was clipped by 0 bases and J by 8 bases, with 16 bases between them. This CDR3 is CASSYSVGGRGEKLFF. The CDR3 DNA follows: TGTGCCAGCAGTTACTCAGTGGGGGGGAGAGGGGAAAAACTGTTTTTT.

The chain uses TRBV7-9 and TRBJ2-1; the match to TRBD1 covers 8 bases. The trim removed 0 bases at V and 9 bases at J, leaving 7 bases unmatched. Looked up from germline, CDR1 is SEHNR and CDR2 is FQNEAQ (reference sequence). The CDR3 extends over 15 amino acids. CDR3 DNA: TGTGCCAGCAGCTTAGCATCCAGGGGGCGGGGTGAGCAGTTCTTC. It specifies CASSLASRGRGEQFF.

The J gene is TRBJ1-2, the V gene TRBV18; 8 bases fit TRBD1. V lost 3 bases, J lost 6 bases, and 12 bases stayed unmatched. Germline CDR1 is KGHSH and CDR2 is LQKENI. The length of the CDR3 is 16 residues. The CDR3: CASSPFGQGLGDGYTF. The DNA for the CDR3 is TGTGCCAGCTCACCGTTCGGACAGGGCCTAGGGGATGGCTACACCTTC.

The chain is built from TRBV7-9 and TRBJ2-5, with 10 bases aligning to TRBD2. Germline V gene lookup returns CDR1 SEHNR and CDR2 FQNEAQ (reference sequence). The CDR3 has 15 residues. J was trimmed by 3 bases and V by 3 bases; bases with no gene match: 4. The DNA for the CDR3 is TGTGCCAGCAGCTTTACTAGCGGGGTAAAAGAGACCCAGTACTTC. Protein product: CASSFTSGVKETQYF.

The CDR3 region is CASSVRENQPQHF. DNA of the CDR3: TGCGCCAGCAGCGTGAGGGAGAATCAGCCCCAGCATTTT. The chain couples TRBV5-1 to TRBJ1-5; D call uncertain. The CDR3 is 13 amino acids. Per the germline V gene, CDR1 is SGHRS and CDR2 is YFSETQ. Trimming took 4 bases from V and 4 from J, leaving 9 bases between them.